Listed here are 5 T cell receptor beta chains from one sample, sequenced in a study of T cells after yellow fever vaccination. A single record per CDR3 protein comes from TCRdb applying MiXCR to the 5' RACE reads. The data contain a few hundred thousand distinct CDR3 sequences, 7.5% to 9% of them singletons. The sample here was PBMCs, taken on the day of the first yellow fever vaccination. Receptor source: a man aged 18 to 30 who received the YFV17D yellow fever vaccine.

This clonotype was seen at least ten times. The chain is built from TRBV7-3 and TRBJ1-6; the D is unclear. CDR3 length: 13 residues. Between the trimmed V and J ends, which lost 2 bases and 4 bases, there was a span of 3 bases. Per germline, CDR1 SGHTA and CDR2 FQGTGA. The CDR3 is CASSLGYNSPLHF. In DNA, the CDR3 is TGTGCCAGCAGCTTAGGGTATAATTCACCCCTCCACTTT.

In its sample, this clonotype was seen many times. The gene calls are TRBV5-1 and TRBJ2-2; 8 nucleotides align to TRBD1. The length of the CDR3 is 15 residues. CDR1 and CDR2 (germline): SGHRS, YFSETQ. After removal of 4 bases from V and 4 bases from J, the junction contained 6 bases not matched to a gene. The CDR3 reads CASSQDRGLTGELFF. Here the CDR3 DNA reads TGCGCCAGCAGCCAAGACAGGGGCCTCACCGGGGAGCTGTTTTTT. The full variable domain, in which reference TRBV5-1 and TRBJ2-2 provide the parts outside the CDR3, is KAGVTQTPRYLIKTRGQQVTLSCSPISGHRSVSWYQQTPGQGLQFLFEYFSETQRNKGNFPGRFSGRQFSNSRSEMNVSTLELGDSALYLCASSQDRGLTGELFFGEGSRLTVL.

Of note for this clonotype: Possible read error: a much larger clone is one base away. The chain carries TRBV28 and TRBJ2-6; D is uncertain. The ends were cut back, 3 bases at V and 0 bases at J, with 12 bases in the middle. The CDR3 runs 17 residues. CDR1 is MDHEN, CDR2 SYDVKM, per germline. The CDR3 sequence: CASSFLGSSSGANVLTF. For the CDR3, the DNA is TGTGCCAGCAGTTTCCTGGGGTCAAGCTCTGGGGCCAACGTCCTGACTTTC.

The chain combines TRBV18 with TRBJ2-1; the match to TRBD2 covers 8 bases. With V trimmed by 5 bases and J by 8 bases, 8 bases remained unmatched. Germline CDR1 KGHSH, CDR2 LQKENI. The CDR3 extends over 14 amino acids. In DNA form, the CDR3 reads TGTGCCAGCTCATTGTCTAGCGGGCTGGATGAGCAGTTCTTC. Translated: CASSLSSGLDEQFF.

The J gene is TRBJ1-1, the V gene TRBV29-1; D not resolved. V lost 4 bases and J 4 bases, leaving 7 bases between the germline ends. This CDR3 region has 11 residues. Germline CDR1 and CDR2: SQVTM and ANQGSEA. The CDR3 bases are TGCAGCGTTGCTAAGGTCACTGAAGCTTTCTTT. This gives the protein CSVAKVTEAFF.